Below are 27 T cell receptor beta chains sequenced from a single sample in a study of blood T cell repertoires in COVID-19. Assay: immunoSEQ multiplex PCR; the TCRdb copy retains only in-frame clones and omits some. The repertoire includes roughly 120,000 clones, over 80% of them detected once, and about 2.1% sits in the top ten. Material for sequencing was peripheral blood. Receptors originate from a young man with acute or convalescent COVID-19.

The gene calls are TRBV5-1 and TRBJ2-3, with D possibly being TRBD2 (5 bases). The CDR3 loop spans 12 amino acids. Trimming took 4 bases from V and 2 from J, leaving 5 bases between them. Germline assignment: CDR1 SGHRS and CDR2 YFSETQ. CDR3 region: CASSDYTDTQYF. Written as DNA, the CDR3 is TGCGCCAGCAGCGACTACACAGATACGCAGTATTTT.

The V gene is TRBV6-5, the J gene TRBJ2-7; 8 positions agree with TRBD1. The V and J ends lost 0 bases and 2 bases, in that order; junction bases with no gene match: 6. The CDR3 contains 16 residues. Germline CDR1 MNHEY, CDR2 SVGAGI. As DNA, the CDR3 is TGTGCCAGCAGTTACTCGAAGGACAGGGCTCCCTACGAGCAGTACTTC. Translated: CASSYSKDRAPYEQYF.

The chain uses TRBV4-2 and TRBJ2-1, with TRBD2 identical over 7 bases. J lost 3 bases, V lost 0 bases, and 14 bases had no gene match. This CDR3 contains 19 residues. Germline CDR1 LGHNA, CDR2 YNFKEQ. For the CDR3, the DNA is TGTGCCAGCAGCCAAGAGGAGGGCCGAGGTAGCGGGCTCTACAATGAGCAGTTCTTC. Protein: CASSQEEGRGSGLYNEQFF.

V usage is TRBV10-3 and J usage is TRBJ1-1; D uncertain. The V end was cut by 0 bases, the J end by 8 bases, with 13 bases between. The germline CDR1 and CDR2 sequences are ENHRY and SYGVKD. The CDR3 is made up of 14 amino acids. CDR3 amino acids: CAISESAPGGEAFF. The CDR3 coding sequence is TGTGCCATCAGTGAGTCGGCGCCGGGCGGGGAAGCTTTCTTT.

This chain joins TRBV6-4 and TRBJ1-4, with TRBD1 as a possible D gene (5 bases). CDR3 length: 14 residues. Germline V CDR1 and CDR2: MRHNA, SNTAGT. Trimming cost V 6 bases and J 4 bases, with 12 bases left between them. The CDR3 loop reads CASSEGVLNEKLFF. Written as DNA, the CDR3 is TGTGCCAGCAGCGAAGGGGTCCTTAATGAAAAACTGTTTTTT.

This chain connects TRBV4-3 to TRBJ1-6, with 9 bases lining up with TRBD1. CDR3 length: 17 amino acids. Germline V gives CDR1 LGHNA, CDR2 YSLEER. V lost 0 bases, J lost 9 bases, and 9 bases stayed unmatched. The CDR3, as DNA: TGCGCCAGCAGCCAAGATTGGCTACAGGGGGCGCCTTCACCCCTCCACTTT. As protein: CASSQDWLQGAPSPLHF.

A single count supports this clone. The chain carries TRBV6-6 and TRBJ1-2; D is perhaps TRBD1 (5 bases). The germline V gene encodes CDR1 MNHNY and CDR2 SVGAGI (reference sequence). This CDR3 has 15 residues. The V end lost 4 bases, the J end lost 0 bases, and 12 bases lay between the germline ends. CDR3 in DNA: TGTGCCAGCAGTTCGCAGGGTTTAGCTAACTATGGCTACACCTTC. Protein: CASSSQGLANYGYTF.

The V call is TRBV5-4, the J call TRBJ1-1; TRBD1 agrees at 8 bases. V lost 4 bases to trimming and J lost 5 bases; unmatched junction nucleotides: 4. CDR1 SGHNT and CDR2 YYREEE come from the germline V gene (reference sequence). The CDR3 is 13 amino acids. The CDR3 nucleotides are TGTGCCAGCAGCCACAGGGGGGAAACTGAAGCTTTCTTT. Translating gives CASSHRGETEAFF.

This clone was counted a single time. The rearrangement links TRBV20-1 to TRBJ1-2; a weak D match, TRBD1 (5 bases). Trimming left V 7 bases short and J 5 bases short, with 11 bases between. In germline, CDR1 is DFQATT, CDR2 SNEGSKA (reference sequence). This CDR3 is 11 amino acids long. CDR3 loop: CSGDRHYGYTF. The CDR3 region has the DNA TGCAGTGGCGACAGACATTATGGCTACACCTTC.

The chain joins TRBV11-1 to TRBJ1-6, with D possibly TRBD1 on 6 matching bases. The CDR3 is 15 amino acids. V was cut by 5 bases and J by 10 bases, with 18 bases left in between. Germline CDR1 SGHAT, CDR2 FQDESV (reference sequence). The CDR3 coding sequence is TGTGCCAGCAGCCTACGGACAGCCTCGGAATCACCCCTCCACTTT. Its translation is CASSLRTASESPLHF.

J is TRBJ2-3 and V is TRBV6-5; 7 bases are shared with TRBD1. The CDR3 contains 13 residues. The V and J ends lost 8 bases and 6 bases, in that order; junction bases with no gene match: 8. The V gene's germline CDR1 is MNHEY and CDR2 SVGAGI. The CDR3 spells CASRIGGRDTQYF. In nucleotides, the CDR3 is TGTGCCAGCCGTATAGGGGGCCGTGATACGCAGTATTTT.

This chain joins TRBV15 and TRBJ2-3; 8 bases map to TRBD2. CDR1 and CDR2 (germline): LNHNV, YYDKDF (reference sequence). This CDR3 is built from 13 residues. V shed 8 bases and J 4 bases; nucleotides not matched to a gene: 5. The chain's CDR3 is CATGKREPDTQYF. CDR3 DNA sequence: TGTGCCACCGGTAAGCGGGAGCCAGATACGCAGTATTTT.

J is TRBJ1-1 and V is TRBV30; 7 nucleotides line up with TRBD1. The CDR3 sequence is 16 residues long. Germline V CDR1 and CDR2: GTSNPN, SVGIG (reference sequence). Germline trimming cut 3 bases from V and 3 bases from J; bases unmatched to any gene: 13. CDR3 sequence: CAWRDQDRTRDTEAFF. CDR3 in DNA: TGTGCCTGGAGAGACCAGGACAGGACGAGGGACACTGAAGCTTTCTTT.

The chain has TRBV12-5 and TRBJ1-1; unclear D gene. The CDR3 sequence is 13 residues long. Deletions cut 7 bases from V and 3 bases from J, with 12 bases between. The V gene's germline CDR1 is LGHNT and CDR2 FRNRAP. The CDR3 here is CASDLAGDTEAFF. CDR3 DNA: TGTGCTAGTGACCTTGCCGGAGACACTGAAGCTTTCTTT.

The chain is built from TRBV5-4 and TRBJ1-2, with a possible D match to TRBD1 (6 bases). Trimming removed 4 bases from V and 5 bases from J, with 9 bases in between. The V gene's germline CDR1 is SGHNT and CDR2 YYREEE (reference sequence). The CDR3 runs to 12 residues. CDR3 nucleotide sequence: TGTGCCAGCAGCGACGGACAGTATGGCTACACCTTC. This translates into CASSDGQYGYTF.

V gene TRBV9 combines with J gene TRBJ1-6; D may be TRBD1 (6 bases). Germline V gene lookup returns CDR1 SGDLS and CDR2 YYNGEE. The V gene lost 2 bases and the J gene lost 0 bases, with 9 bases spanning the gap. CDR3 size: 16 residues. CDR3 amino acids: CASSVGASSYNSPLHF. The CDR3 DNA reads TGTGCCAGCAGCGTGGGGGCAAGCTCCTATAATTCACCCCTCCACTTT.

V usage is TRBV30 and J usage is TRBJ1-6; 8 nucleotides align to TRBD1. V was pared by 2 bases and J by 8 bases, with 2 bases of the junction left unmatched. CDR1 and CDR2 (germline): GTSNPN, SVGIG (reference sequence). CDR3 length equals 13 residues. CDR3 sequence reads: CAWSKDRDSPLHF. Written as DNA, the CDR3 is TGTGCCTGGAGTAAGGACAGGGATTCACCCCTCCACTTT.

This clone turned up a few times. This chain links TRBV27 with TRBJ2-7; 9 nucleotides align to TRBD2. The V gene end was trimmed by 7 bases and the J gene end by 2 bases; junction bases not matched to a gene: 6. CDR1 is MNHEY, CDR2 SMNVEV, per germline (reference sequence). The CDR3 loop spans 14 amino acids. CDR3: CASNSGGSPYEQYF. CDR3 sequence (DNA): TGTGCCAGCAACAGCGGGGGGTCCCCCTACGAGCAGTACTTC.

The CDR3 sequence is CSASGQGWDGYTF. The CDR3 nucleotides read TGCAGTGCTAGTGGACAGGGTTGGGATGGCTACACCTTC. V usage is TRBV20-1 and J usage is TRBJ1-2, with TRBD1 matching over 8 bases. The CDR3 has 13 amino acids. Per the germline V gene, CDR1 is DFQATT and CDR2 is SNEGSKA (reference sequence). The V segment lost 3 bases and the J segment 6 bases; nucleotides outside the gene matches: 6.

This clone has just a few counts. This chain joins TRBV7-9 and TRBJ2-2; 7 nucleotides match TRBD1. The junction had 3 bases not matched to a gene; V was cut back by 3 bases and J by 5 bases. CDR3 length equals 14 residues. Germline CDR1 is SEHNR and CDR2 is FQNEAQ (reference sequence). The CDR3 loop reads CASSFGTETGELFF. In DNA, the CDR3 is TGTGCCAGCAGCTTTGGGACAGAGACCGGGGAGCTGTTTTTT.

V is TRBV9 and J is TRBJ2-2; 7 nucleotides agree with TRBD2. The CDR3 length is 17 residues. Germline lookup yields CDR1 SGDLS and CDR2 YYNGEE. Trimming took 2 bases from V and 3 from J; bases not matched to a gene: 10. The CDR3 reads CASSVPAGLQDTGELFF. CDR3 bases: TGTGCCAGCAGCGTGCCTGCGGGACTACAGGACACCGGGGAGCTGTTTTTT.

The CDR3 DNA follows: TGTGCCACCAGCAGATCCCACGGGGGCACCGGGGAGCTGTTTTTT. Protein sequence: CATSRSHGGTGELFF. The chain joins TRBV15 to TRBJ2-2; the D gene is possibly TRBD2 (6 bases). Trimming left V 2 bases short and J 4 bases short, with 11 bases between. The CDR3 totals 15 residues. Germline lookup yields CDR1 LNHNV and CDR2 YYDKDF (reference sequence).

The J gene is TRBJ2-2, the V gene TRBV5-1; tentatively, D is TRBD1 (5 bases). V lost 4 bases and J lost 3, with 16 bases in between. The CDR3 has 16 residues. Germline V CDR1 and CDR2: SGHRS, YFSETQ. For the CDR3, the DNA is TGCGCCAGCAGCCACCGCCAGGGTATCGACACCGGGGAGCTGTTTTTT. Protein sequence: CASSHRQGIDTGELFF. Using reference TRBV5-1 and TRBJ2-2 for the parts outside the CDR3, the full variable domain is KAGVTQTPRYLIKTRGQQVTLSCSPISGHRSVSWYQQTPGQGLQFLFEYFSETQRNKGNFPGRFSGRQFSNSRSEMNVSTLELGDSALYLCASSHRQGIDTGELFFGEGSRLTVL.

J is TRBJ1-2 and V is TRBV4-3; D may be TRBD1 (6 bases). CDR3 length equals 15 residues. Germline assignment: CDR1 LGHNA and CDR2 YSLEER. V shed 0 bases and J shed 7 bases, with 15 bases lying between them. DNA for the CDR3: TGCGCCAGCAGCCAAGAGCTTTATTACAGGGCTGGCTACACCTTC. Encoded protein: CASSQELYYRAGYTF.

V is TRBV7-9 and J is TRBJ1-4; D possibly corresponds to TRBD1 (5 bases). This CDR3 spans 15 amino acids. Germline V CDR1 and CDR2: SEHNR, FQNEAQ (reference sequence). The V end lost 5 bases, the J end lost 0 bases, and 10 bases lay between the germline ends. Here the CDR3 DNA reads TGTGCCAGCAGCCAAGGACAAGCAACTAATGAAAAACTGTTTTTT. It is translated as CASSQGQATNEKLFF.

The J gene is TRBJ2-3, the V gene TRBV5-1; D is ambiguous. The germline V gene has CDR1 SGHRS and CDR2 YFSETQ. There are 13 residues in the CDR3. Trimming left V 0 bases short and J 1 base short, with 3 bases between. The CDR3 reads CASSLAGTDTQYF. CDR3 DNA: TGCGCCAGCAGCTTGGCGGGCACAGATACGCAGTATTTT. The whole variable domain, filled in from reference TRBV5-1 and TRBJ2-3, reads KAGVTQTPRYLIKTRGQQVTLSCSPISGHRSVSWYQQTPGQGLQFLFEYFSETQRNKGNFPGRFSGRQFSNSRSEMNVSTLELGDSALYLCASSLAGTDTQYFGPGTRLTVL.

CDR3 nucleotide sequence: TGCGCCAGCAGTGAGGGGGCTGGTCAGCCCCAGCATTTT. Translation gives CASSEGAGQPQHF. The chain combines TRBV10-2 with TRBJ1-5; the D gene is possibly TRBD1 (5 bases). Germline CDR1 and CDR2: WSHSY and SAAADI. The CDR3 is made up of 13 amino acids. Trimming pared 2 bases from V and 6 bases from J, leaving 8 bases between.